These 18 T cell receptor beta chains were all obtained from the same sample, sequenced in a study of blood T cell repertoires in COVID-19. Profiled with immunoSEQ multiplex PCR; TCRdb holds only in-frame clones, not every one. Among around 170,000 clones listed, around 67% were seen once. Sequencing was carried out using peripheral blood. These receptors were taken from a woman aged 80 or older with acute or convalescent COVID-19.

This clone has just one count. V usage is TRBV4-2 and J usage is TRBJ2-2, with 9 nucleotides matching TRBD1. CDR1 and CDR2 from the germline V gene are LGHNA and YNFKEQ. The length of the CDR3 is 16 residues. Trimming at V came to 0 bases and at J to 7 bases, leaving 6 bases not matched to a gene. CDR3 in amino acids: CASSQDSGQGIGELFF. CDR3 nucleotides: TGTGCCAGCAGCCAAGATTCCGGACAGGGGATCGGGGAGCTGTTTTTT.

The rearrangement joins TRBV24-1 to TRBJ2-7; no reliable D call. Germline V gene data show CDR1 as KGHDR and CDR2 as SFDVKD. Trimming cost V 4 bases and J 2 bases, with 8 bases left between them. The CDR3 contains 13 residues. CDR3 nucleotides: TGTGCCACCAGTGACTCTAATACCTACGAGCAGTACTTC. Protein product: CATSDSNTYEQYF.

The sample holds a few counts of this clone. The chain is built from TRBV12-3 or TRBV12-4 and TRBJ1-1; D is unresolved. This CDR3 spans 13 amino acids. The V end was cut by 2 bases, the J end by 0 bases, with 4 bases between. The DNA of the CDR3 is TGTGCCAGCAGTTTACTTATGAACACTGAAGCTTTCTTT. It translates to CASSLLMNTEAFF.

This chain joins TRBV7-8 and TRBJ2-7, with 9 bases matching TRBD2. The V gene end was trimmed by 2 bases and the J gene end by 3 bases; junction bases not matched to a gene: 2. This CDR3 spans 14 amino acids. CDR1 is SGHVS, CDR2 FQNEAQ, per germline. Written as DNA, the CDR3 is TGTGCCAGCAGCTTACTAGCGGGGTACTACGAGCAGTACTTC. Its protein is CASSLLAGYYEQYF.

The rearrangement links TRBV6-1 to TRBJ1-1; D is ambiguous. This CDR3 contains 11 residues. CDR1 and CDR2 from the germline V gene are MNHNS and SASEGT. V lost 5 bases and J lost 11, with 12 bases in between. CDR3 amino acids: CASSPRNWAFF. Here the CDR3 DNA reads TGTGCCAGCAGTCCTAGAAATTGGGCTTTCTTT.

The V call is TRBV15, the J call TRBJ2-5, with a tentative D call TRBD1 (6 bases). The germline gives CDR1 LNHNV, CDR2 YYDKDF (reference sequence). Trimming removed 5 bases from V and 0 bases from J, with 16 bases in between. The CDR3 spans 16 residues. The CDR3: CATSGPGQAYQETQYF. The CDR3, as DNA: TGTGCCACCAGCGGCCCGGGACAAGCGTACCAAGAGACCCAGTACTTC.

The J gene is TRBJ1-4, the V gene TRBV5-1; TRBD1 aligns across 9 bases. V gave up 2 bases and J gave up 7 bases; unmatched junction bases: 3. This CDR3 spans 14 amino acids. Germline lookup yields CDR1 SGHRS and CDR2 YFSETQ. The chain's CDR3 is CASSFGQGSEKLFF. The CDR3 DNA reads TGCGCCAGCAGCTTCGGACAGGGGTCTGAAAAACTGTTTTTT.

The chain employs TRBV21-1 and TRBJ1-1. TRBV21-1 is termed a pseudogene. The CDR3 spans 15 residues. The CDR3: CASSLRGGLNTEAFF. CDR3 in DNA: TGTGCCAGCAGCCTACGGGGGGGATTGAACACTGAAGCTTTCTTT.

The V gene is TRBV5-4, the J gene TRBJ2-3; the match to TRBD2 covers 10 bases. The CDR3 sequence is 16 residues long. CDR1 and CDR2 from the germline V gene are SGHNT and YYREEE (reference sequence). V was clipped by 0 bases and J by 3 bases; unmatched bases: 4. CDR3 nucleotide sequence: TGTGCCAGCAGCTTGGTGTTAGCGGGAGGAACAGATACGCAGTATTTT. Its protein is CASSLVLAGGTDTQYF.

J is TRBJ1-6 and V is TRBV6-1, with a possible D match to TRBD1 (5 bases). The CDR3 extends over 16 amino acids. The germline gives CDR1 MNHNS, CDR2 SASEGT. V shed 1 base and J shed 7 bases, with 14 bases lying between them. The CDR3 loop is CASSEGRQGGNSPLHF. CDR3 coding DNA: TGTGCCAGCAGTGAAGGGAGGCAGGGAGGAAATTCACCCCTCCACTTT.

This chain joins TRBV29-1 and TRBJ2-2; TRBD2 matches 9 bases. Germline V CDR1 and CDR2: SQVTM, ANQGSEA. V gave up 7 bases and J gave up 9 bases; unmatched junction bases: 6. The CDR3 covers 12 residues. For the CDR3, the DNA is TGCAGCGCCGCCGGACTAGCGAGGGAGCTGTTTTTT. Translation: CSAAGLARELFF.

The chain links TRBV2 to TRBJ2-3, with TRBD1 identical over 10 bases. CDR1 is SNHLY, CDR2 FYNNEI, per germline. V shed 11 bases and J 5 bases; nucleotides not matched to a gene: 7. This CDR3 has 13 amino acids. The chain's CDR3 is CAGRGTGVDTQYF. The CDR3 DNA reads TGTGCCGGTAGGGGGACAGGGGTAGATACGCAGTATTTT.

The rearrangement links TRBV19 to TRBJ1-2; 7 bases are a match to TRBD1. J gave up 2 bases and V 10 bases, and 16 bases lay outside the gene matches. The CDR3 consists of 16 residues. Germline CDR1 is LNHDA and CDR2 is SQIVND (reference sequence). CDR3: CAKTRVGGATNYGYTF. The DNA for the CDR3 is TGTGCCAAAACCCGGGTAGGGGGCGCGACAAACTATGGCTACACCTTC.

The chain employs TRBV10-3 and TRBJ2-3, with TRBD2 identical over 9 bases. CDR3 length: 15 residues. Germline lookup yields CDR1 ENHRY and CDR2 SYGVKD. The junction had 7 bases not matched to a gene; V was cut back by 4 bases and J by 5 bases. The CDR3, as DNA: TGTGCCATCAGTGGGGCTAGCGGGGCGGGAGATACGCAGTATTTT. Amino acids: CAISGASGAGDTQYF.

The V call is TRBV6-5, the J call TRBJ2-5, with a tentative D call TRBD2 (6 bases). The CDR3 is 13 amino acids. Trimming left V 0 bases short and J 5 bases short, with 7 bases between. Germline V lookup: CDR1 MNHEY, CDR2 SVGAGI. CDR3 coding DNA: TGTGCCAGCAGTTACTCGGAGGGGGAGACCCAGTACTTC. It specifies CASSYSEGETQYF.

This chain connects TRBV27 to TRBJ2-3; D perhaps matches TRBD2 (6 bases). Germline CDR1 MNHEY, CDR2 SMNVEV (reference sequence). The CDR3 loop spans 16 amino acids. CDR3 loop: CVIAAIPQGGTDTQYF. CDR3 in DNA: TGTGTCATAGCGGCTATCCCTCAAGGGGGCACAGATACGCAGTATTTT.

The V and J genes are TRBV5-6 and TRBJ2-5; D perhaps matches TRBD1 (6 bases). V lost 0 bases and J lost 0, with 12 bases in between. The germline CDR1 and CDR2 sequences are SGHDT and YYEEEE. The CDR3 is made up of 16 amino acids. The CDR3 protein is CASSLVGGQYQETQYF. DNA for the CDR3: TGTGCCAGCAGCTTGGTTGGCGGACAGTACCAAGAGACCCAGTACTTC. The entire variable domain, with the rest obtained from reference TRBV5-6 and TRBJ2-5, is as follows: DAGVTQSPTHLIKTRGQQVTLRCSPKSGHDTVSWYQQALGQGPQFIFQYYEEEERQRGNFPDRFSGHQFPNYSSELNVNALLLGDSALYLCASSLVGGQYQETQYFGPGTRLLVL.

The CDR3 spells CASSPGLAGGSYNEQFF. DNA for the CDR3: TGTGCCAGCAGCCCAGGACTAGCGGGAGGGAGCTACAATGAGCAGTTCTTC. The V and J genes are TRBV4-2 and TRBJ2-1, with 15 bases identical to TRBD2. This CDR3 contains 17 residues. Germline trimming cut 4 bases from V and 3 bases from J; bases unmatched to any gene: 4. Germline CDR1 reads LGHNA; CDR2 reads YNFKEQ.